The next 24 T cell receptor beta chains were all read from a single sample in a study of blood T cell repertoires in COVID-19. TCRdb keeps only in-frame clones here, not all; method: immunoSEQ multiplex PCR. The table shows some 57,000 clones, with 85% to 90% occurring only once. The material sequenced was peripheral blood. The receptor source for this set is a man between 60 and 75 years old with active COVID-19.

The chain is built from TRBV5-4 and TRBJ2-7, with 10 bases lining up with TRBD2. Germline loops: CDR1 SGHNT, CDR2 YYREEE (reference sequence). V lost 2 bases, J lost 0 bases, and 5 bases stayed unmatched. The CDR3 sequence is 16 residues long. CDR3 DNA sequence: TGTGCCAGCAGCTTCACCGGGACTAGCGACTCCTACGAGCAGTACTTC. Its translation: CASSFTGTSDSYEQYF.

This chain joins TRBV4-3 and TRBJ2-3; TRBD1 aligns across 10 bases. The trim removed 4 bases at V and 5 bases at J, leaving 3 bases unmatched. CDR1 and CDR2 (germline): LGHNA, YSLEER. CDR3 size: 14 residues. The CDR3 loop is CASSPRTGGDTQYF. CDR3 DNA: TGCGCCAGCAGCCCGCGGACAGGGGGAGATACGCAGTATTTT.

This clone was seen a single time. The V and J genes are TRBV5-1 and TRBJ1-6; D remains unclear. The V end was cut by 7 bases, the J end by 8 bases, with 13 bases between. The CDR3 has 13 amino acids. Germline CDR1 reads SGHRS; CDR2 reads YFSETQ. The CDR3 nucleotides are TGCGCCAGCGCCAGCCGGGGTGATTCACCCCTCCACTTT. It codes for CASASRGDSPLHF.

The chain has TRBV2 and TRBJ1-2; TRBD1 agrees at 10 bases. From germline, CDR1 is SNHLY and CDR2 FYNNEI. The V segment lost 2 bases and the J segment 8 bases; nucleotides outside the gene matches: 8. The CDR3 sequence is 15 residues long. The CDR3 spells CASSERGQGMSGYTF. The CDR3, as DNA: TGTGCCAGCAGTGAACGGGGACAGGGGATGAGCGGCTACACCTTC.

The CDR3 loop reads CASSLSGQTQYF. The CDR3 nucleotides read TGTGCCAGCAGCTTATCGGGACAGACGCAGTATTTT. The rearrangement uses TRBV11-1 and TRBJ2-3, with 7 bases that match TRBD1. The germline V gene encodes CDR1 SGHAT and CDR2 FQDESV (reference sequence). This CDR3 contains 12 residues. V gave up 2 bases and J gave up 9 bases; unmatched junction bases: 2.

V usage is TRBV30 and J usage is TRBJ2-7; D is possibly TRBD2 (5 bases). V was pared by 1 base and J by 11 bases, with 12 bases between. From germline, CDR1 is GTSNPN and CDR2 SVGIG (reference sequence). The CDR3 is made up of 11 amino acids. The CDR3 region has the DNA TGTGCCTGGAGTGGTCGGGGAATAGAGTACTTC. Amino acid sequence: CAWSGRGIEYF.

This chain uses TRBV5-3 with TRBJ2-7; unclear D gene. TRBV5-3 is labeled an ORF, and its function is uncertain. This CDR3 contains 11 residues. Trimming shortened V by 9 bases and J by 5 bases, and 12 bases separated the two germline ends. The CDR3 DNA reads TGTGCCACCAGGTATCCCGACGAGCAGTACTTC. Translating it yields CATRYPDEQYF.

The chain's CDR3 is CASSFFGQGADTGELFF. DNA for the CDR3: TGTGCCAGCAGCTTTTTTGGGCAGGGGGCCGACACCGGGGAGCTGTTTTTT. The J gene is TRBJ2-2, the V gene TRBV7-8, with 8 bases identical to TRBD1. V lost 3 bases to trimming and J lost 3 bases; unmatched junction nucleotides: 9. This CDR3 spans 17 amino acids. The germline V gene encodes CDR1 SGHVS and CDR2 FQNEAQ.

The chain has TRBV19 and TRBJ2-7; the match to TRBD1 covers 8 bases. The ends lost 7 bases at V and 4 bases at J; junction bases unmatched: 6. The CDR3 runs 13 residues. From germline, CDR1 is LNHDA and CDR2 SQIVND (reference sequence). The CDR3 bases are TGTGCCAGTAAGGCGACAGGGGTATACGAGCAGTACTTC. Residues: CASKATGVYEQYF.

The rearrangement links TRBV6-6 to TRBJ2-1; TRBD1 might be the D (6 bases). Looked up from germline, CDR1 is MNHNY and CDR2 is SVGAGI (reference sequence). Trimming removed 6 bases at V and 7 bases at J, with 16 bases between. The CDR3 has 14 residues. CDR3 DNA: TGTGCCAGCAGCCCCACAGGGTTGCTTAATGAGCAGTTCTTC. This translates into CASSPTGLLNEQFF.

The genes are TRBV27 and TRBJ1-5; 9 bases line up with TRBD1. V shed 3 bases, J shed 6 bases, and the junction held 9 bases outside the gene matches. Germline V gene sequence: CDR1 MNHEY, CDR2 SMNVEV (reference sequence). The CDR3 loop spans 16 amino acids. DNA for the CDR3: TGTGCCAGCAGTTTGAGTAACAGGGGGCGAGGTCAGCCCCAGCATTTT. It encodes CASSLSNRGRGQPQHF.

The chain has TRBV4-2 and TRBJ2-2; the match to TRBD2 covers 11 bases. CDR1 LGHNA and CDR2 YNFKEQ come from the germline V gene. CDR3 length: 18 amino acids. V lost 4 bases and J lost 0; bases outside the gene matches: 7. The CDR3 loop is CASSRKGLADANTGELFF. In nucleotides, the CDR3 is TGTGCCAGCAGCCGAAAGGGACTAGCGGACGCGAACACCGGGGAGCTGTTTTTT.

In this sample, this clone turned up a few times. CDR3 protein: CAWSQGSYEQYF. CDR3 coding DNA: TGTGCCTGGAGCCAGGGCTCCTACGAGCAGTACTTC. The rearrangement joins TRBV30 to TRBJ2-7, with D possibly TRBD1 on 5 matching bases. Between the trimmed V and J ends, which lost 3 bases and 0 bases, there was a span of 6 bases. The CDR3 contains 12 residues. Per the germline V gene, CDR1 is GTSNPN and CDR2 is SVGIG (reference sequence).

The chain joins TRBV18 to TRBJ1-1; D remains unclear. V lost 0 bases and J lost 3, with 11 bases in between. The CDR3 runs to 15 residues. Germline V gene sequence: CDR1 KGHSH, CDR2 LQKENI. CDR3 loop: CASSPPNRGYTEAFF. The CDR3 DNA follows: TGTGCCAGCTCACCACCGAACAGAGGGTACACTGAAGCTTTCTTT.

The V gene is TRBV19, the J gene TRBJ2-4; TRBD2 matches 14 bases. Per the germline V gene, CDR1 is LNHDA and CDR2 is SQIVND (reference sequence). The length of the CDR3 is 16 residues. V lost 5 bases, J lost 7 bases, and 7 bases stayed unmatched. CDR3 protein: CASSSGTSGRPNIQYF. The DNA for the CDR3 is TGTGCCAGTAGTTCAGGGACTAGCGGGAGACCGAACATTCAGTACTTC.

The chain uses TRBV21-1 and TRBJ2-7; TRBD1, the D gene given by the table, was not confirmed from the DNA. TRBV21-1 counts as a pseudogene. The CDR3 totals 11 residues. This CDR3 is CANPWQGEQYF. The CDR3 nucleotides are TGTGCCAACCCTTGGCAGGGCGAGCAGTACTTC.

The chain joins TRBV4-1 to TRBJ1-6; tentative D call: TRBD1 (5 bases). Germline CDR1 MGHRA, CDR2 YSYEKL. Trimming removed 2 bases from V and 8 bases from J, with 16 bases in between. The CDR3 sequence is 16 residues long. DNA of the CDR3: TGCGCCAGCAGCCAACAGGGACTCTTGCCTGATTCACCCCTCCACTTT. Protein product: CASSQQGLLPDSPLHF.

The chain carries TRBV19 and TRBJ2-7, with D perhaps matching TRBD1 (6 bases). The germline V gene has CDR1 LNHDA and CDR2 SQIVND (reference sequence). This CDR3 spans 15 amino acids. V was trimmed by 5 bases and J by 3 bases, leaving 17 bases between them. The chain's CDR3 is CASSPDNGQFYEQYF. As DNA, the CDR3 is TGTGCCAGTAGTCCCGACAATGGACAGTTCTACGAGCAGTACTTC.

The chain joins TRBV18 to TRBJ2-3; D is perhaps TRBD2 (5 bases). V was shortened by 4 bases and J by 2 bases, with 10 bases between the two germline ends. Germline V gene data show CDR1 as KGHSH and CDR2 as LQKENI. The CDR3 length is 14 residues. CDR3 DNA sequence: TGTGCCAGCTCACGAGAGACTACCACAGATACGCAGTATTTT. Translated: CASSRETTTDTQYF.

CDR3 in amino acids: CASSSRSNPNTEAFF. CDR3 sequence (DNA): TGTGCCAGCAGCTCTCGGTCGAATCCGAACACTGAAGCTTTCTTT. The chain uses TRBV5-5 and TRBJ1-1; no reliable D call. This CDR3 is built from 15 residues. Germline CDR1 and CDR2: SGHKS and YYEKEE (reference sequence). V was clipped by 3 bases and J by 1 base, with 13 bases between them.

This CDR3 reads CASSAGTGNLGEQYF. The DNA for the CDR3 is TGTGCCAGCAGCGCCGGGACAGGGAACCTTGGAGAGCAGTACTTC. The rearrangement uses TRBV5-4 and TRBJ2-7; 9 bases match TRBD1. V lost 4 bases, J lost 7 bases, and 12 bases stayed unmatched. This CDR3 region has 15 residues. Germline V gene lookup returns CDR1 SGHNT and CDR2 YYREEE (reference sequence).

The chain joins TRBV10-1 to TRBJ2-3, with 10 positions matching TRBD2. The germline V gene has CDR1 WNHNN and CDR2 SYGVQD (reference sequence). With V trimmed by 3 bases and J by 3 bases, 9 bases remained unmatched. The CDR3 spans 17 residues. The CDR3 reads CASSERGLAGVTDTQYF. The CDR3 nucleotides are TGCGCCAGCAGTGAACGCGGGCTAGCGGGGGTGACAGATACGCAGTATTTT.

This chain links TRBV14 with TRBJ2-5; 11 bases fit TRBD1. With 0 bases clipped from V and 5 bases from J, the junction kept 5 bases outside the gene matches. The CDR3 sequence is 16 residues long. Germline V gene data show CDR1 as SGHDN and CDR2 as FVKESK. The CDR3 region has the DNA TGTGCCAGCAGCCAAGATCTTGGGACAGGGGGGGAGACCCAGTACTTC. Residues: CASSQDLGTGGETQYF.

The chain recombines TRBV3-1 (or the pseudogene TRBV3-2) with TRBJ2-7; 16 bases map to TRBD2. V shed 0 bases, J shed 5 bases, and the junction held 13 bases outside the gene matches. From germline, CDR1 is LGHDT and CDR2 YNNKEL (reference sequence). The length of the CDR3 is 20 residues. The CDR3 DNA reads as TGTGCCAGCAGCCAAGATCCCTTAGCGGGACTAGCGGGAGGGTTCCACGAGCAGTACTTC. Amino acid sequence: CASSQDPLAGLAGGFHEQYF.